Presented here are 28 T cell receptor beta chains from one specimen sequenced in a study of T cells in Graves' hyperthyroidism and ophthalmopathy. Using RNA transcripts as the source, TCR beta CDR3 regions were amplified. The HTBI primer set drove a first-round RT-PCR of the TCR CDR3. One entry per CDR3 protein, called by TCRdb with MiXCR from the multiplex PCR reads. The sample carries 690,000 or so distinct CDR3 sequences, 15% to 20% recorded once. Input material: blood. These receptors all stem from a woman in her fifties or sixties with Graves' hyperthyroidism that later progressed to Graves' ophthalmopathy.

This clonotype was counted ten times or more. The chain is built from TRBV12-3 or TRBV12-4 and TRBJ2-1, with TRBD2 matching over 8 bases. V trimming: 5 bases; J trimming: 9 bases; junction bases outside the gene matches: 9. The CDR3 extends over 14 amino acids. The CDR3 spells CASSRLASGGEQFF. DNA of the CDR3: TGTGCCAGCAGTCGCCTTGCCAGCGGGGGTGAGCAGTTCTTC.

This clonotype was observed a few times. The chain links TRBV19 to TRBJ2-7, with D possibly being TRBD1 (6 bases). The CDR3 length is 12 residues. CDR1 and CDR2 (germline): LNHDA, SQIVND (reference sequence). V dropped 6 bases and J dropped 4 bases, with 10 bases sitting between them. The CDR3 region is CASSNRAYEQYF. CDR3 nucleotide sequence: TGTGCCAGTAGCAACAGGGCTTACGAGCAGTACTTC.

This clonotype occurred many times. The J gene is TRBJ1-1, the V gene TRBV12-3 or TRBV12-4, with D hard to call. The ends were cut back, 6 bases at V and 5 bases at J, with 16 bases in the middle. The CDR3 runs 14 residues. CDR3 bases: TGTGCCAGCAGCCCCAGAAGATTGGGGACTGAAGCTTTCTTT. It codes for CASSPRRLGTEAFF.

In its sample, this clonotype was seen a few times. In DNA form, the CDR3 reads TGTGCCAGTGAGGGCAGCCTGGGCACAGATACGCAGTATTTT. It codes for CASEGSLGTDTQYF. This rearrangement joins TRBV12-3 or TRBV12-4 to TRBJ2-3; a weak D match, TRBD2 (5 bases). This CDR3 is 14 amino acids long. The V end was cut by 9 bases, the J end by 1 base, with 14 bases between.

Many counts were recorded for this clonotype. This chain joins TRBV3-1 and TRBJ1-2; weak D call: TRBD1 (6 bases). Trimming took 5 bases from V and 4 from J, leaving 14 bases between them. Germline V gives CDR1 LGHDT, CDR2 YNNKEL (reference sequence). The CDR3 is 14 amino acids. The CDR3 spells CASSAGTQLYGYTF. CDR3 in DNA: TGTGCCAGCAGCGCCGGGACACAGCTCTATGGCTACACCTTC.

This clonotype was counted a few times. This chain links TRBV11-2 with TRBJ2-7; D may be TRBD1 or TRBD2 (5 bases each). Trimming pared 9 bases from V and 1 base from J, leaving 13 bases between. Germline values: CDR1 SGHAT, CDR2 FQNNGV. The CDR3 runs to 13 residues. The CDR3 DNA sequence: TGTGCCAGTGGGACCTGGACTTCCTACGAGCAGTACTTC. Residues: CASGTWTSYEQYF.

In nucleotides, the CDR3 is TGTGCCAGCAGTCAGACAGGGATCAGCGGGGAGCTGTTTTTT. This sequence encodes CASSQTGISGELFF. J is TRBJ2-2 and V is TRBV25-1, with TRBD1 matching 7 bases. Per the germline V gene, CDR1 is MGHDK and CDR2 is SYGVNS. With 5 bases clipped from V and 7 bases from J, the junction kept 7 bases outside the gene matches. The CDR3 covers 14 residues.

The genes are TRBV27 and TRBJ2-1, with TRBD1 identical over 7 bases. Germline loops: CDR1 MNHEY, CDR2 SMNVEV (reference sequence). This CDR3 spans 14 amino acids. Losses at the gene ends were 4 bases for V and 4 bases for J; bases not matched to a gene: 4. CDR3: CASSSRDRYNEQFF. CDR3 DNA: TGTGCCAGCAGTTCCCGGGACAGATACAATGAGCAGTTCTTC.

This clonotype has a count of ten or more. The chain recombines TRBV6-1 with TRBJ1-1, with D maybe TRBD1 (6 bases). Germline CDR1 MNHNS, CDR2 SASEGT. The CDR3 has 13 residues. With 3 bases removed from V and 3 bases from J, the gap between germline ends came to 8 bases. The CDR3 loop is CASSDRGDTEAFF. CDR3 coding DNA: TGTGCCAGCAGTGATAGGGGGGACACTGAAGCTTTCTTT.

This rearrangement joins TRBV20-1 to TRBJ2-2; 8 nucleotides line up with TRBD1. J gave up 0 bases and V 1 base, and 7 bases lay outside the gene matches. CDR3 length: 17 residues. Germline V gene data show CDR1 as DFQATT and CDR2 as SNEGSKA (reference sequence). The CDR3 DNA follows: TGCAGTGCTAGAGCCCCGATGGGACAGGCGAACACCGGGGAGCTGTTTTTT. This codes for CSARAPMGQANTGELFF.

This clonotype was counted ten times or more. This chain connects TRBV19 to TRBJ1-5; D remains ambiguous. Germline lookup yields CDR1 LNHDA and CDR2 SQIVND (reference sequence). CDR3 length equals 16 residues. V was trimmed by 7 bases and J by 0 bases, leaving 16 bases between them. The CDR3 nucleotides read TGTGCCAGTAAGACCGGGAGGGAGTATAGCAATCAGCCCCAGCATTTT. Protein: CASKTGREYSNQPQHF.

This clonotype was counted only a few times. The chain carries TRBV6-1 and TRBJ1-1; the D gene is possibly TRBD1 (5 bases). V lost 6 bases to trimming and J lost 1 base, with 9 bases between them. In germline, CDR1 is MNHNS, CDR2 SASEGT. The CDR3 extends over 13 amino acids. CDR3: CASRSTENTEAFF. The CDR3 DNA reads TGTGCCAGCAGGTCGACAGAGAACACTGAAGCTTTCTTT.

This clonotype was seen a few times. The chain joins TRBV11-2 to TRBJ1-5; a weak D match, TRBD1 (5 bases). The V gene lost 4 bases and the J gene lost 5 bases, with 9 bases spanning the gap. From germline, CDR1 is SGHAT and CDR2 FQNNGV. This CDR3 is built from 13 residues. CDR3 DNA: TGTGCCAGCAGCTCACAGGATTATCAGCCCCAGCATTTT. It yields the protein CASSSQDYQPQHF.

This clonotype was picked up many times. This chain links TRBV6-1 with TRBJ1-1; perhaps TRBD1 as D (6 bases). The CDR3 has 13 residues. Trimming removed 7 bases from V and 3 bases from J, with 12 bases in between. In germline, CDR1 is MNHNS, CDR2 SASEGT. The CDR3 reads CASTLQGYTEAFF. The CDR3 nucleotides are TGTGCCAGCACCCTACAGGGTTACACTGAAGCTTTCTTT.

This clonotype showed up many times. The chain has TRBV11-3 and TRBJ2-1; 10 nucleotides agree with TRBD2. V dropped 2 bases and J dropped 6; count of bases not matched to a gene: 4. The CDR3 is made up of 15 amino acids. Germline assignment: CDR1 SGHNT and CDR2 YENEEA. Here the CDR3 DNA reads TGTGCCAGCAGCTTAAGCGGGGGGGCTATCAATGAGCAGTTCTTC. It translates to CASSLSGGAINEQFF.

Ten or more counts support this clonotype. The genes are TRBV29-1 and TRBJ1-1, with 7 bases fitting TRBD1. CDR1 and CDR2 from the germline V gene are SQVTM and ANQGSEA. V was clipped by 7 bases and J by 4 bases; unmatched bases: 6. The CDR3 is made up of 12 amino acids. CDR3 sequence: CSAERQGTEAFF. DNA of the CDR3: TGCAGCGCCGAAAGACAGGGCACTGAAGCTTTCTTT.

J is TRBJ1-5 and V is TRBV10-3, with D hard to call. The V gene's germline CDR1 is ENHRY and CDR2 SYGVKD. The CDR3 extends over 16 amino acids. With 0 bases removed from V and 6 bases from J, the gap between germline ends came to 15 bases. CDR3 nucleotide sequence: TGTGCCATCAGTGAGTCGTCCCTCTTGCGGGGTCAGCCCCAGCATTTT. Translated, it gives CAISESSLLRGQPQHF.

Here the CDR3 DNA reads TGTGCCAGCAGCTCGCGGGGGTACAGGGGGAACTATGGCTACACCTTC. This gives the protein CASSSRGYRGNYGYTF. This chain connects TRBV5-6 to TRBJ1-2; 8 nucleotides align to TRBD1. J gave up 2 bases and V 3 bases, and 9 bases lay outside the gene matches. The CDR3 is 16 amino acids. Germline loops: CDR1 SGHDT, CDR2 YYEEEE.

This clonotype was counted ten times or more. The CDR3 nucleotides are TGTGCCAGCAGCCCCGTGGGGGGCATCAACGAGCAGTACTTC. It specifies CASSPVGGINEQYF. The gene calls are TRBV6-2 or TRBV6-3 and TRBJ2-7, with D perhaps matching TRBD1 or TRBD2 (6 bases each). Trimming took 6 bases from V and 5 from J, leaving 17 bases between them. Germline values: CDR1 MNHEY, CDR2 SVGEGT. CDR3 length: 14 amino acids.

This clonotype showed up many times. The chain links TRBV10-3 to TRBJ1-1; D might be TRBD1 (5 bases). The CDR3 sequence is 14 residues long. The ends were cut back, 4 bases at V and 0 bases at J, with 9 bases in the middle. CDR1 is ENHRY and CDR2 is SYGVKD in the germline V gene. CDR3 coding DNA: TGTGCCATCAGTGCGACAGACATGAACACTGAAGCTTTCTTT. Amino acids: CAISATDMNTEAFF.

This clonotype showed up just a few times. This chain joins TRBV6-1 and TRBJ2-7, with a possible D match to TRBD1 (6 bases). This CDR3 is 12 amino acids long. Per the germline V gene, CDR1 is MNHNS and CDR2 is SASEGT. V was cut by 6 bases and J by 2 bases, with 8 bases left in between. CDR3 nucleotide sequence: TGTGCCAGCAGGAGGACAGCCTACGAGCAGTACTTC. Protein: CASRRTAYEQYF.

This clonotype has at least ten counts. The rearrangement joins TRBV3-1 to TRBJ2-3; weak D call: TRBD2 (7 bases). The germline gives CDR1 LGHDT, CDR2 YNNKEL (reference sequence). CDR3 length: 16 residues. V was cut by 5 bases and J by 1 base, with 16 bases left in between. CDR3 DNA: TGTGCCAGCAGCGTACGCGGGGGCCCACGCACAGATACGCAGTATTTT. As protein: CASSVRGGPRTDTQYF.

The table lists this clonotype with many counts. V is TRBV7-2 and J is TRBJ2-7; 8 bases fit TRBD1. The CDR3 has 14 residues. CDR1 and CDR2 from the germline V gene are SGHTA and FQGNSA. V lost 5 bases to trimming and J lost 2 bases; unmatched junction nucleotides: 5. The CDR3 region has the DNA TGTGCCAGCAGCCCGGACAGGGTAACCTACGAGCAGTACTTC. Its protein is CASSPDRVTYEQYF.

This clonotype came up once. The DNA for the CDR3 is TGTGCCAGCAGCCTAAGGGCTAGCGGGGAGCTGTTTTTT. Amino acid sequence: CASSLRASGELFF. The rearrangement joins TRBV2 to TRBJ2-2; D call uncertain. The CDR3 is 13 amino acids. From germline, CDR1 is SNHLY and CDR2 FYNNEI. The V and J ends lost 6 bases and 7 bases respectively, with 12 bases between them.

In this sample, this clonotype turned up many times. The chain recombines TRBV20-1 with TRBJ2-7; 7 nucleotides line up with TRBD2. The CDR3 loop spans 15 amino acids. Germline V gene data show CDR1 as DFQATT and CDR2 as SNEGSKA (reference sequence). The CDR3 loop is CSSRAGSANIYEQYF. The CDR3 DNA is TGCAGCTCTCGAGCGGGGTCCGCCAACATCTACGAGCAGTACTTC.

In this sample, this clonotype turned up a few times. The chain joins TRBV20-1 to TRBJ2-3; 10 bases fit TRBD2. This CDR3 contains 15 residues. V gave up 5 bases and J gave up 7 bases; unmatched junction bases: 12. In germline, CDR1 is DFQATT, CDR2 SNEGSKA (reference sequence). The CDR3 reads CSAGQQAGGRNTQYF. CDR3 sequence (DNA): TGCAGTGCTGGACAGCAAGCGGGGGGGCGTAATACGCAGTATTTT.

The V gene is TRBV2, the J gene TRBJ2-3; 15 bases are shared with TRBD2. V lost 4 bases, J lost 2 bases, and 4 bases stayed unmatched. CDR3 length equals 17 residues. In germline, CDR1 is SNHLY, CDR2 FYNNEI. This CDR3 is CASSGRTSGGATDTQYF. The CDR3, as DNA: TGTGCCAGCAGTGGGCGGACTAGCGGGGGGGCCACAGATACGCAGTATTTT.

This clonotype was counted once. A single base separates this from a much larger clone, so it may be a read error. The chain joins TRBV11-2 to TRBJ2-5, with a weak D call TRBD2 (5 bases). With 0 bases removed from V and 7 bases from J, the gap between germline ends came to 15 bases. Germline CDR1 and CDR2: SGHAT and FQNNGV. The CDR3 consists of 15 residues. The CDR3 DNA follows: TGTGCCAGCAGCTTAGATTGGTCTAGCTGGGGGACCCAGTACTTC. The encoded protein is CASSLDWSSWGTQYF.